This TCR beta chain was sequenced for a study of regulatory T cells in long-lasting Graves disease. Study summary: Antithyroid drugs had been taken by newly diagnosed Graves' patients for under 3 months.

V was clipped by 3 bases and J by 4 bases, with 17 bases between them. Germline-derived CDR1 and CDR2 are KGHDR and SFDVKD. The CDR3 spans 16 residues. Researchers made TCR beta libraries by using iRepertoire HTBI primers and running Arm-PCR on CDR3 regions. TCRdb ran MiXCR on the multiplex PCR reads and lists one entry per CDR3 protein. The sample gives about 540,000 distinct CDR3 sequences, around an eighth of which show up once; roughly 10% is in the top ten. Noted time point: newly diagnosed GD, antithyroid drugs for less than 3 months. The TCR library was made from RNA that had been extracted from PBMCs in TRIzol. By American Thyroid Association guidelines, Graves' disease was diagnosed in the cohort. This clonotype has more than one count but fewer than ten. Another study also made use of these data, one on T cells in Graves' hyperthyroidism and ophthalmopathy. Turning to that study: Each diagnosis drew on symptoms, thyroxine, TRAb, thyroid ultrasound and orbital computed tomography findings. TCR CDR3 regions were first amplified by RT-PCR with HTBI primers.

The sequencing here drew on peripheral blood mononuclear cells (PBMCs), taken at new diagnosis, from a patient treated with antithyroid drugs. This chain joins TRBV24-1 and TRBJ2-5; a weak D match, TRBD1 (5 bases). The receptor's source is a man between 25 and 39 years old with Graves disease. CDR3 in DNA: TGTGCCACCAGTGATGTCGTATCAGGGTTCGGAGAGACCCAGTACTTC. It encodes CATSDVVSGFGETQYF.